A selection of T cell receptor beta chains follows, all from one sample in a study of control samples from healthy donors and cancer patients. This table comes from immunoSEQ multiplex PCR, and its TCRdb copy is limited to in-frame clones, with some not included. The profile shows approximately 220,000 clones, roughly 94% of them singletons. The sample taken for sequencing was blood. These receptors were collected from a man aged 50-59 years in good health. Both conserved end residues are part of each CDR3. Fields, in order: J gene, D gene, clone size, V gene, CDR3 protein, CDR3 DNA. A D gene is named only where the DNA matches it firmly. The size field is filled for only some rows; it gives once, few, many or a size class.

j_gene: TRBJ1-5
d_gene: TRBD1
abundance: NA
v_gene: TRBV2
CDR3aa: CASSLQGAEQPQHF
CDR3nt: TGTGCCAGCAGTTTACAGGGGGCGGAGCAGCCCCAGCATTTT

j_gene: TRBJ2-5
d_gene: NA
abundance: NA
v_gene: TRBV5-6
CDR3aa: CASSLRETQYF
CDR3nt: TGTGCCAGCAGCTTGAGGGAGACCCAGTACTTC

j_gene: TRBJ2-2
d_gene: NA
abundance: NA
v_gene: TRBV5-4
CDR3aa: CASSLVGFGGTGELFF
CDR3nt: TGTGCCAGCAGCTTGGTGGGCTTTGGGGGCACCGGGGAGCTGTTTTTT

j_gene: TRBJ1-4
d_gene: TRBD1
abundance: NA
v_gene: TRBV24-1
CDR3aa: CATSDTGGEGEKLFF
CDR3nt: TGTGCCACCAGTGATACAGGGGGCGAGGGTGAAAAACTGTTTTTT

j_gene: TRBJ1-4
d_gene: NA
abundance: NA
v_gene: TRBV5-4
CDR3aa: CASSLAGGREKLFF
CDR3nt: TGTGCCAGCAGCTTGGCGGGAGGGCGTGAAAAACTGTTTTTT

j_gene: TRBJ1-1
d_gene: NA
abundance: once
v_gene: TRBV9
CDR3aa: CASSVGEAFF
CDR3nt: TGTGCCAGCAGCGTAGGTGAAGCTTTCTTT

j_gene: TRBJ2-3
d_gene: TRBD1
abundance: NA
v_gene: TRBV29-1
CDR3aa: CSIRGQGRETDTQYF
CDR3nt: TGCAGCATTAGAGGACAGGGGCGTGAAACAGATACGCAGTATTTT

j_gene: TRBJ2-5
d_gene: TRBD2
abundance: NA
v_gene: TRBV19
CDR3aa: CATQTSGGEETQYF
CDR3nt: TGTGCCACCCAGACTAGCGGGGGGGAAGAGACCCAGTACTTC

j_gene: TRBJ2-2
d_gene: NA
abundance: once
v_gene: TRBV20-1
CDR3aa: CSASPGSTGELFF
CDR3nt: TGCAGTGCTAGTCCGGGGAGCACCGGGGAGCTGTTTTTT

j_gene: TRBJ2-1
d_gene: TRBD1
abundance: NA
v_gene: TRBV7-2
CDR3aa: CASVPTGRPGNEQFF
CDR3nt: TGTGCCAGCGTCCCGACAGGGCGTCCTGGAAATGAGCAGTTCTTC

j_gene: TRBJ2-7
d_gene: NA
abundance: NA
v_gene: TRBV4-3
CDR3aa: CASSQESPGYEQYF
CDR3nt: TGCGCCAGCAGCCAAGAATCCCCGGGTTACGAGCAGTACTTC

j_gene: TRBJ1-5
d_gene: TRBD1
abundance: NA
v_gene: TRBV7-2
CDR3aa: CASSLSGTGVYQPQHF
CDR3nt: TGTGCCAGCAGCCTTTCCGGGACAGGGGTTTACCAGCCCCAGCATTTT

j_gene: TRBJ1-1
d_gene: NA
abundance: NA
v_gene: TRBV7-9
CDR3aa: CASSTVLGDGTEAFF
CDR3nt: TGTGCCAGCAGCACTGTCTTGGGGGACGGCACTGAAGCTTTCTTT

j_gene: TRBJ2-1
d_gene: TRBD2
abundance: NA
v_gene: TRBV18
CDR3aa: CASSPARGGYNEQFF
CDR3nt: TGTGCCAGCTCACCGGCGCGCGGGGGTTACAATGAGCAGTTCTTC

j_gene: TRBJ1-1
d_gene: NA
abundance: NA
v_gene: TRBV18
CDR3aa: CASSPQGKNTEAFF
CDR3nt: TGTGCCAGCTCACCTCAGGGGAAGAACACTGAAGCTTTCTTT

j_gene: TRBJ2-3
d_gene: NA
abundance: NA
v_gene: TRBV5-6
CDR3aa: CASSPTGRGDTQYF
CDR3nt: TGTGCCAGCAGTCCCACAGGGAGGGGAGATACGCAGTATTTT

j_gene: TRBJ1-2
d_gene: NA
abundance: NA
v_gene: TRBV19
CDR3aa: CASNELQRHYGYTF
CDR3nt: TGTGCCAGTAATGAACTACAGAGACACTATGGCTACACCTTC

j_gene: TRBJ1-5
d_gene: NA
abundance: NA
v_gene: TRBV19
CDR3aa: CASKTGKDTLNQPQHF
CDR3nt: TGTGCCAGTAAGACGGGAAAGGACACCCTCAATCAGCCCCAGCATTTT

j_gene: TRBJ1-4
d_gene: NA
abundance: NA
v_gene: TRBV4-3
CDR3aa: CASSPLSGTHGEKLFF
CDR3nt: TGCGCCAGCAGCCCGCTCTCCGGGACCCACGGTGAAAAACTGTTTTTT

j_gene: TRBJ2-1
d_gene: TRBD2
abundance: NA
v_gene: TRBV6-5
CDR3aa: CASSYVLAGGFYEQFF
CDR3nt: TGTGCCAGCAGTTACGTCCTGGCGGGGGGGTTCTATGAGCAGTTCTTC

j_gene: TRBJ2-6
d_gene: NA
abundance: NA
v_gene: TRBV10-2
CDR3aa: CASSEMGRSSGANVLTF
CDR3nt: TGCGCCAGCAGTGAGATGGGCAGGTCCTCTGGGGCCAACGTCCTGACTTTC

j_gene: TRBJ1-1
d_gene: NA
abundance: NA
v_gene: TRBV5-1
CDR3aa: CASSLGYPMNTEAFF
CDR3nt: TGCGCCAGCAGCTTAGGATATCCCATGAACACTGAAGCTTTCTTT

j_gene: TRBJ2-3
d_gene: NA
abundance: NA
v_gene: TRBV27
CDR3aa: CASSFLPSATDTQYF
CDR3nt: TGTGCCAGCAGTTTCCTGCCTAGCGCCACAGATACGCAGTATTTT

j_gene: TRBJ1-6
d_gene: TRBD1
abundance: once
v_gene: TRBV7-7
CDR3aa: CASSLVAGGNSPLHF
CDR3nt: TGTGCTAGCAGCTTAGTGGCAGGGGGGAATTCACCCCTCCACTTT

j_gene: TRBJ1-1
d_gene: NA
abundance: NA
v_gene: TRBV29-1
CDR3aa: CSVGLQGTEAFF
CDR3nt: TGCAGCGTGGGTTTACAGGGCACTGAAGCTTTCTTT

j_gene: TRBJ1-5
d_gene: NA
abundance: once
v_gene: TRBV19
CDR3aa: CASRASWSNQPQHF
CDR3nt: TGTGCCAGTAGGGCTTCGTGGAGCAATCAGCCCCAGCATTTT

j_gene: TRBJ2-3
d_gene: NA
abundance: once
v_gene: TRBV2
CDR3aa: CASSGNGRTDTQYF
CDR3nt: TGTGCCAGCAGTGGTAATGGGCGAACAGATACGCAGTATTTT

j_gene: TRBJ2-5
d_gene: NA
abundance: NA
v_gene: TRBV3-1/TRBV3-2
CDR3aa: CASSQDGTGGRNLETQYF
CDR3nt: TGTGCCAGCAGCCAAGATGGAACGGGGGGCCGGAATTTGGAGACCCAGTACTTC

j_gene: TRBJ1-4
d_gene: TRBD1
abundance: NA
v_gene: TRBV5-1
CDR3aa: CASSYTGAGNEKLFF
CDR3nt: TGCGCCAGCAGCTATACAGGGGCGGGTAATGAAAAACTGTTTTTT

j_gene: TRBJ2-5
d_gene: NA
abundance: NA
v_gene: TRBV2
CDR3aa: CASRARGPKETQYF
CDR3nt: TGTGCCAGCAGAGCTCGGGGCCCCAAAGAGACCCAGTACTTC

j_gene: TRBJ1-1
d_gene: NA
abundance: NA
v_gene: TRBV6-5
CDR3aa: CASSYGTNTEAFF
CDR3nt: TGTGCCAGCAGTTACGGGACGAACACTGAAGCTTTCTTT

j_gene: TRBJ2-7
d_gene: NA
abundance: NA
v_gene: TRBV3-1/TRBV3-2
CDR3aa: CASSLYRDARFHF
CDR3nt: TGTGCCAGCAGCCTCTACCGGGACGCCCGATTCCATTTC

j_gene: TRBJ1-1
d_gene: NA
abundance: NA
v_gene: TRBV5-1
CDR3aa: CASSLTQGRNLNTEAFF
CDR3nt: TGCGCCAGCAGCCTTACCCAGGGGAGAAATTTGAACACTGAAGCTTTCTTT

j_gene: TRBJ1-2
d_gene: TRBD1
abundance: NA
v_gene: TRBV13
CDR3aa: CASSFTGEGNGYTF
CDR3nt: TGTGCCAGCAGTTTCACAGGGGAAGGAAATGGCTACACCTTC

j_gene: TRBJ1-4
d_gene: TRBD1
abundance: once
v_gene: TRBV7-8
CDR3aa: CASSYRGRGVNEKLFF
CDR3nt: TGTGCCAGCAGTTACAGGGGCCGGGGGGTAAATGAAAAACTGTTTTTT

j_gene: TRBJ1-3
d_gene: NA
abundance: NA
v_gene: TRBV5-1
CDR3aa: CASSLAEGNTIYF
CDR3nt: TGCGCCAGCAGCTTAGCGGAGGGAAACACCATATATTTT

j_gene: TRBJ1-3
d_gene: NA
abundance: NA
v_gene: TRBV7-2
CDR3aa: CASSSQVANTIYF
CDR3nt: TGTGCCAGCAGCTCACAGGTTGCAAACACCATATATTTT

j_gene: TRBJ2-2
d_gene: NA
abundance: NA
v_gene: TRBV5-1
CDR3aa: CASSFTRGPNTGELFF
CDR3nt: TGCGCCAGCAGCTTCACGCGGGGCCCGAACACCGGGGAGCTGTTTTTT

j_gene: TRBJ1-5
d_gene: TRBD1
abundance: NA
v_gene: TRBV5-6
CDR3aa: CASSGTGNNQPQHF
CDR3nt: TGTGCCAGCAGTGGGACAGGTAACAATCAGCCCCAGCATTTT

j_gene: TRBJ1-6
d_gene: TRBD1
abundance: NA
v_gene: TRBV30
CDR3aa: CAWSVRRGLYSPLHF
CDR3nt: TGTGCCTGGAGTGTACGAAGGGGGCTTTATTCACCCCTCCACTTT